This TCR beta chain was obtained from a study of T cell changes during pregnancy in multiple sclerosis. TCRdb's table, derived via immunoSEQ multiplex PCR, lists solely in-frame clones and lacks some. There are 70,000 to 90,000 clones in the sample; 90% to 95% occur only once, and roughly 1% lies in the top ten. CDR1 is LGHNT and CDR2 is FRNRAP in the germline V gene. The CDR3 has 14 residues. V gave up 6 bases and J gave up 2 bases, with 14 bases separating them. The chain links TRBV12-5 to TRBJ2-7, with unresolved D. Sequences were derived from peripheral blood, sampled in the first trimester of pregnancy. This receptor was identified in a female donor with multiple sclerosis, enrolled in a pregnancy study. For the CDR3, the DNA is TGTGCTAGTGGCCTCGGGTCAGCAACCTACGAGCAGTACTTC. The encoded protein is CASGLGSATYEQYF.